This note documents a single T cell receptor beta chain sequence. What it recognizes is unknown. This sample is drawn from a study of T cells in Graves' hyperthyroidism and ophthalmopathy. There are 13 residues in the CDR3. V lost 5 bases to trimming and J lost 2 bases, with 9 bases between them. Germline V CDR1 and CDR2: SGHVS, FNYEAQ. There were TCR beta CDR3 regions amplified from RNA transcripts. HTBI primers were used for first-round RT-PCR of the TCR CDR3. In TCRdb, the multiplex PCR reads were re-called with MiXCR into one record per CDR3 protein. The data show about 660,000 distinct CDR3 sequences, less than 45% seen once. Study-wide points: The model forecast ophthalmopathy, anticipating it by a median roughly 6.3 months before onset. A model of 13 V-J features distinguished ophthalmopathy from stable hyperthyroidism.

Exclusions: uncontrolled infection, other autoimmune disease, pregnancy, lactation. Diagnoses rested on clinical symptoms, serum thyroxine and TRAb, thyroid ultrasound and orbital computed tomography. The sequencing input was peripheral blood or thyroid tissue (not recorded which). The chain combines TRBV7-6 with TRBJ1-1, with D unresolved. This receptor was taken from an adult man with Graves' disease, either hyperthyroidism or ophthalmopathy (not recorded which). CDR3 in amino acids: CASSHGKNTEAFF. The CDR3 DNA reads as TGTGCCAGCAGCCACGGAAAAAACACTGAAGCTTTCTTT.